The 22 T cell receptor beta chains presented below share a single source sample, sequenced in a study of T cell responses to AZD1222 COVID-19 vaccine. Sequencing used immunoSEQ multiplex PCR; TCRdb keeps in-frame clones, though not all of them. Seen here are around 150,000 clones, roughly 94% observed once, and the top ten hold roughly 1.2%. This specimen consisted of peripheral blood, obtained on day 0 of AZD1222 vaccination. The source of these receptors is an adult in good health.

The J gene is TRBJ1-4, the V gene TRBV19, with D uncertain. Germline V gene data show CDR1 as LNHDA and CDR2 as SQIVND (reference sequence). Trimming left V 3 bases short and J 7 bases short, with 15 bases between. CDR3 length equals 15 residues. The CDR3 bases are TGTGCCAGTAGTATCCAAGGCGCTGGGCCTGAAAAACTGTTTTTT. This encodes CASSIQGAGPEKLFF.

The chain couples TRBV7-2 to TRBJ1-4, with a possible D match to TRBD1 (6 bases). CDR1 SGHTA and CDR2 FQGNSA come from the germline V gene. CDR3 length: 14 amino acids. V was clipped by 4 bases and J by 10 bases, with 16 bases between them. The CDR3 is CASSSNGQTGKLFF. DNA for the CDR3: TGTGCCAGCAGCTCAAATGGACAGACCGGAAAACTGTTTTTT.

This rearrangement joins TRBV18 to TRBJ2-1; 7 bases agree with TRBD2. CDR1 is KGHSH and CDR2 is LQKENI in the germline V gene. This CDR3 comprises 12 residues. The ends lost 11 bases at V and 2 bases at J; junction bases unmatched: 3. CDR3 nucleotide sequence: TGTGCCGGACTAGGGGCCTACAATGAGCAGTTCTTC. This gives the protein CAGLGAYNEQFF.

The chain uses TRBV18 and TRBJ1-5; 7 bases match TRBD1. The germline V gene has CDR1 KGHSH and CDR2 LQKENI. V shed 1 base, J shed 2 bases, and the junction held 17 bases outside the gene matches. CDR3 length: 20 amino acids. The CDR3 here is CASSPQQLFLGGQGNQPQHF. The CDR3 DNA is TGTGCCAGCTCACCACAACAGCTCTTTTTGGGCGGACAGGGCAATCAGCCCCAGCATTTT.

The chain links TRBV4-2 to TRBJ1-1; no definite D call. In germline, CDR1 is LGHNA, CDR2 YNFKEQ. The CDR3 is 16 residues long. V lost 0 bases and J lost 0, with 11 bases in between. CDR3 bases: TGTGCCAGCAGCCAAGAGCTGGGCTCCATGAACACTGAAGCTTTCTTT. Translating gives CASSQELGSMNTEAFF.

The rearrangement joins TRBV19 to TRBJ1-1; D is uncertain. The CDR3 loop spans 14 amino acids. Trimming removed 7 bases from V and 2 bases from J, with 14 bases in between. CDR1 is LNHDA and CDR2 is SQIVND in the germline V gene (reference sequence). The CDR3, as DNA: TGTGCCAGTACCCCCATAGGCGGAAACACTGAAGCTTTCTTT. Translating it yields CASTPIGGNTEAFF.

This clone was recorded only once. The rearrangement joins TRBV28 to TRBJ1-5; D gene uncertain. Per germline, CDR1 MDHEN and CDR2 SYDVKM. Trimming pared 2 bases from V and 6 bases from J, leaving 5 bases between. CDR3 size: 12 residues. CDR3 coding DNA: TGTGCCAGCAGTTTAGAGAGTCAGCCCCAGCATTTT. Translation gives CASSLESQPQHF.

V usage is TRBV12-5 and J usage is TRBJ2-2, with D possibly being TRBD2 (5 bases). Per germline, CDR1 LGHNT and CDR2 FRNRAP. This CDR3 contains 16 residues. The ends were cut back, 0 bases at V and 0 bases at J, with 8 bases in the middle. In nucleotides, the CDR3 is TGTGCTAGTGGTTTGGTATTGGGAGCGAACACCGGGGAGCTGTTTTTT. Its translation: CASGLVLGANTGELFF.

J is TRBJ1-5 and V is TRBV19, with D uncertain. CDR1 is LNHDA and CDR2 is SQIVND in the germline V gene (reference sequence). V dropped 5 bases and J dropped 4 bases, with 18 bases sitting between them. The length of the CDR3 is 16 residues. The CDR3 DNA follows: TGTGCCAGTAGTTCACCTTCGGCAGTACCAAATCAGCCCCAGCATTTT. Amino acids: CASSSPSAVPNQPQHF.

The rearrangement joins TRBV3-1 (or the pseudogene TRBV3-2) to TRBJ2-5; 10 nucleotides line up with TRBD1. CDR1 LGHDT and CDR2 YNNKEL come from the germline V gene (reference sequence). J gave up 4 bases and V 3 bases, and 8 bases lay outside the gene matches. The CDR3 runs 16 residues. CDR3 nucleotides: TGTGCCAGCAGCCATCCGGACAGGGGGTGGCGAGAGACCCAGTACTTC. The encoded protein is CASSHPDRGWRETQYF.

The rearrangement uses TRBV5-5 and TRBJ1-4, with 10 bases matching TRBD1. Germline lookup yields CDR1 SGHKS and CDR2 YYEKEE (reference sequence). After removal of 4 bases from V and 8 bases from J, the junction contained 8 bases not matched to a gene. The CDR3 is made up of 15 amino acids. This CDR3 reads CASSPRQGAREKLFF. For the CDR3, the DNA is TGTGCCAGCAGCCCCAGACAGGGGGCAAGAGAAAAACTGTTTTTT.

The chain recombines TRBV4-2 with TRBJ2-1; a possible D gene is TRBD2 (5 bases). CDR1 is LGHNA, CDR2 YNFKEQ, per germline. V shed 0 bases and J shed 0 bases, with 15 bases lying between them. The CDR3 has 18 amino acids. CDR3: CASSQEQTLGSSYNEQFF. For the CDR3, the DNA is TGTGCCAGCAGCCAAGAGCAGACACTAGGGAGCTCCTACAATGAGCAGTTCTTC.

The chain employs TRBV6-1 and TRBJ2-7; 11 nucleotides match TRBD2. Trimming removed 2 bases from V and 3 bases from J; junction bases left unmatched: 6. The germline V gene encodes CDR1 MNHNS and CDR2 SASEGT. CDR3 length equals 16 residues. The CDR3: CASSESRLAGIYEQYV. The CDR3 DNA reads TGTGCCAGCAGTGAAAGTCGACTAGCGGGGATCTACGAGCAGTACGTC.

The V call is TRBV4-3, the J call TRBJ2-1, with D unclear. Deletions cut 1 base from V and 1 base from J, with 14 bases between. Germline-derived CDR1 and CDR2 are LGHNA and YSLEER. The CDR3 length is 17 residues. The CDR3 bases are TGCGCCAGCAGCCAAGCCTGGGGTGCCCCATCCTACAATGAGCAGTTCTTC. It yields the protein CASSQAWGAPSYNEQFF.

The genes are TRBV6-1 and TRBJ2-6; D could derive from TRBD1 or TRBD2 (5 bases each). This CDR3 region has 17 residues. CDR1 is MNHNS, CDR2 SASEGT, per germline. V gave up 4 bases and J gave up 0 bases, with 13 bases separating them. The CDR3 sequence: CASSGTSRGSGANVLTF. Written as DNA, the CDR3 is TGTGCCAGCAGTGGGACTTCTAGGGGCTCTGGGGCCAACGTCCTGACTTTC.

The V gene is TRBV6-6, the J gene TRBJ1-1; possibly TRBD1 for D (5 bases). Trimming took 6 bases from V and 1 from J, leaving 12 bases between them. The germline gives CDR1 MNHNY, CDR2 SVGAGI (reference sequence). CDR3 length: 14 residues. The CDR3 reads CASRTVAKNTEAFF. The DNA for the CDR3 is TGTGCCAGCAGGACAGTGGCCAAGAACACTGAAGCTTTCTTT.

This clone was observed a single time. The CDR3 is CASSSGSYNEQFF. The CDR3 DNA reads as TGTGCCAGCAGTAGCGGGAGTTACAATGAGCAGTTCTTC. The chain carries TRBV6-4 and TRBJ2-1; 8 positions agree with TRBD2. Unmatched junction bases numbered 1, after V lost 5 bases and J lost 4 bases. The germline CDR1 and CDR2 sequences are MRHNA and SNTAGT. The CDR3 contains 13 residues.

In this sample, this clone turned up once. The gene calls are TRBV4-3 and TRBJ1-2; maybe TRBD1 (6 bases). Germline loops: CDR1 LGHNA, CDR2 YSLEER. This CDR3 contains 16 residues. The V gene lost 4 bases and the J gene lost 4 bases, with 19 bases spanning the gap. The CDR3, as DNA: TGCGCCAGCAGCCCCCTAGTTTTCGGGGGCCCCTATGGCTACACCTTC. As protein: CASSPLVFGGPYGYTF.

The sample holds one count of this clone. V is TRBV11-3 and J is TRBJ2-1; D may be TRBD2 (6 bases). Per the germline V gene, CDR1 is SGHNT and CDR2 is YENEEA. The CDR3 totals 16 residues. Trimming stripped 1 base from V and 2 bases from J, with 12 bases between. CDR3 loop: CASSLVGRGPYNEQFF. In DNA, the CDR3 is TGTGCCAGCAGCTTAGTAGGGCGGGGTCCCTACAATGAGCAGTTCTTC.

The chain carries TRBV7-2 and TRBJ1-3, with no clear D. The CDR3 has 15 residues. Germline CDR1 reads SGHTA; CDR2 reads FQGNSA. Trimming pared 5 bases from V and 2 bases from J, leaving 13 bases between. CDR3 residues: CASSTFLGAGNTIYF. CDR3 sequence (DNA): TGTGCCAGCAGCACTTTCCTCGGGGCTGGAAACACCATATATTTT.

This sequence joins TRBV19 and TRBJ1-2; 7 nucleotides match TRBD1. From germline, CDR1 is LNHDA and CDR2 SQIVND (reference sequence). V trimming: 6 bases; J trimming: 5 bases; junction bases outside the gene matches: 12. This CDR3 has 15 amino acids. The CDR3 region is CASSMGQHLFYGYTF. The CDR3 DNA sequence: TGTGCCAGTAGCATGGGACAGCACCTCTTTTATGGCTACACCTTC.

V usage is TRBV6-4 and J usage is TRBJ2-3; 8 bases fit TRBD1. The junction had 4 bases not matched to a gene; V was cut back by 3 bases and J by 2 bases. Germline lookup yields CDR1 MRHNA and CDR2 SNTAGT. This CDR3 is 15 amino acids long. The CDR3 here is CASSEGQGVTDTQYF. The DNA of the CDR3 is TGTGCCAGCAGTGAAGGACAGGGTGTCACAGATACGCAGTATTTT.